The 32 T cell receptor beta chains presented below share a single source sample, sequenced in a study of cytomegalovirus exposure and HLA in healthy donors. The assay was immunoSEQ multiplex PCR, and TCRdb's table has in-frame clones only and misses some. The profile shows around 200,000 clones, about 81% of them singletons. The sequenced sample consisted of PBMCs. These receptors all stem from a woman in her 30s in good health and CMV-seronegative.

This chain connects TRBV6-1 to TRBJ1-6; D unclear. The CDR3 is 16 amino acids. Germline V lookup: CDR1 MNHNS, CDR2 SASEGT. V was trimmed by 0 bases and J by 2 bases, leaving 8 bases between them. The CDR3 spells CASSEAEAAYNSPLHF. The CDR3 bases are TGTGCCAGCAGTGAAGCGGAGGCAGCCTATAATTCACCCCTCCACTTT.

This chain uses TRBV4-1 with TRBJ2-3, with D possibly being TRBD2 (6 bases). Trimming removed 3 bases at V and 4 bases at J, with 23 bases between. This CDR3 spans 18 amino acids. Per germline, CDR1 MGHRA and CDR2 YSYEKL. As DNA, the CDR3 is TGCGCCAGCAGCCATCCTGGGGCGGGGCGGGCCTGGGCAGATACGCAGTATTTT. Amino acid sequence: CASSHPGAGRAWADTQYF.

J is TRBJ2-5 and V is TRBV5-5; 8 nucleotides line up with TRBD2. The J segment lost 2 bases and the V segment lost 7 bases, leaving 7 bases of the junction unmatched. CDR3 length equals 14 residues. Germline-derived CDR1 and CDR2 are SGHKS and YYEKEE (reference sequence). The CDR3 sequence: CASLREGRQETQYF. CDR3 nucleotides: TGTGCCAGCCTACGGGAGGGGCGGCAAGAGACCCAGTACTTC.

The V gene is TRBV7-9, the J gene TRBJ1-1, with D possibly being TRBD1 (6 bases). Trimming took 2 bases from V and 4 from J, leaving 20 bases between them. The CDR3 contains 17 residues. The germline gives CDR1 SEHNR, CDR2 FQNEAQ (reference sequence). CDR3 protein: CASSLSAGVGGGTEAFF. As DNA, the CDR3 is TGTGCCAGCAGCTTATCGGCAGGAGTGGGAGGGGGCACTGAAGCTTTCTTT.

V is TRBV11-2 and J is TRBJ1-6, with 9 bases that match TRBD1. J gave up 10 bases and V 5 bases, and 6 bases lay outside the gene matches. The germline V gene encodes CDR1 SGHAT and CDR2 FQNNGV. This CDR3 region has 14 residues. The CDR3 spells CASSLQGAYSPLHF. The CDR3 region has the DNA TGTGCCAGCAGCCTACAGGGGGCCTACTCACCCCTCCACTTT.

This CDR3 reads CASSLGVGQGIRAGTEAFF. In DNA form, the CDR3 reads TGCGCCAGCAGCTTGGGAGTAGGACAGGGAATAAGGGCGGGCACTGAAGCTTTCTTT. The J gene is TRBJ1-1, the V gene TRBV5-1, with TRBD1 identical over 8 bases. Trimming took 0 bases from V and 4 from J; bases not matched to a gene: 17. The V gene's germline CDR1 is SGHRS and CDR2 YFSETQ. The CDR3 runs to 19 residues. The full variable domain, rest sourced from reference TRBV5-1 and TRBJ1-1, is KAGVTQTPRYLIKTRGQQVTLSCSPISGHRSVSWYQQTPGQGLQFLFEYFSETQRNKGNFPGRFSGRQFSNSRSEMNVSTLELGDSALYLCASSLGVGQGIRAGTEAFFGQGTRLTVV.

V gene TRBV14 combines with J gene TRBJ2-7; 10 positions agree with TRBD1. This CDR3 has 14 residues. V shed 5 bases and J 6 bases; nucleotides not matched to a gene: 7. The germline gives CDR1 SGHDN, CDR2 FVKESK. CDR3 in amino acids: CASSNRDRGLEQYF. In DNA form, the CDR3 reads TGTGCCAGCAGCAACCGGGACAGGGGTCTCGAGCAGTACTTC.

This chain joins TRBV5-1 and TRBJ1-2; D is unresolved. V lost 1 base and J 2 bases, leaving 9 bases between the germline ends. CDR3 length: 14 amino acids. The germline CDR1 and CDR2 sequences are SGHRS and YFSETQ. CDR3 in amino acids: CASSLNSQNYGYTF. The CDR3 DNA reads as TGCGCCAGCAGCTTGAACAGCCAGAACTATGGCTACACCTTC.

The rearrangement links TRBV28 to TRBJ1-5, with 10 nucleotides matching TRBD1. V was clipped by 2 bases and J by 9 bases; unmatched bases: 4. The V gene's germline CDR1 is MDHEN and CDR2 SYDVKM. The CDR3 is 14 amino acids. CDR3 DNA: TGTGCCAGCAGTTTAGGGACAGGGGTGAGGCCCCAGCATTTT. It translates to CASSLGTGVRPQHF.

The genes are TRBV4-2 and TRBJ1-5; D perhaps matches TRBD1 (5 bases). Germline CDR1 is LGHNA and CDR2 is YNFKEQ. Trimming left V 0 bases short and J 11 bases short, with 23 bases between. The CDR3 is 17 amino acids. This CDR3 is CASSQDLGQGVPGAQHF. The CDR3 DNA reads TGTGCCAGCAGCCAAGATCTTGGGCAGGGCGTTCCCGGAGCCCAGCATTTT.

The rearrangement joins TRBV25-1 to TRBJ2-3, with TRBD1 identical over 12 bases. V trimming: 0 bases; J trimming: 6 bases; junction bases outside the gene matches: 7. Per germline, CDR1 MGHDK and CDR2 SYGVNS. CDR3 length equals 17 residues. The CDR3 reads CASSEYGGQGASDTQYF. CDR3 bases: TGTGCCAGCAGTGAATACGGGGGACAGGGGGCATCGGATACGCAGTATTTT.

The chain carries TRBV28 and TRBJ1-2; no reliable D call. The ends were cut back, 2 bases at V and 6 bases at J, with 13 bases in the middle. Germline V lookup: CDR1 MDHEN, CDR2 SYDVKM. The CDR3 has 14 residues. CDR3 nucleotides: TGTGCCAGCAGTTTACTCCTACGGAGGGATGGCTACACCTTC. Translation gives CASSLLLRRDGYTF.

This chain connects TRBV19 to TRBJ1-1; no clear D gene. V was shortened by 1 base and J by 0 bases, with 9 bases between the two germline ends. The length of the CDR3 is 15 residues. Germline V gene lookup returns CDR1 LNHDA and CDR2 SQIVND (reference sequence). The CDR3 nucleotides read TGTGCCAGTAGTATAGGCGGCCCCATGAACACTGAAGCTTTCTTT. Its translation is CASSIGGPMNTEAFF.

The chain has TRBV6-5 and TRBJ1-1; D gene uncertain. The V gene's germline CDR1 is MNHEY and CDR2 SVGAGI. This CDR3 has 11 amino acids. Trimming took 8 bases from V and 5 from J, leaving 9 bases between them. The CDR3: CASFRRTEAFF. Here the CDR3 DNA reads TGTGCCAGCTTTAGGCGGACTGAAGCTTTCTTT.

CDR3 coding DNA: TGTGCCAGCAGCTACCCTGGTAGTGTCACAGATACGCAGTATTTT. It encodes CASSYPGSVTDTQYF. V is TRBV7-2 and J is TRBJ2-3, with D unclear. CDR1 and CDR2 from the germline V gene are SGHTA and FQGNSA. CDR3 size: 15 residues. V was cut by 4 bases and J by 2 bases, with 13 bases left in between. The full variable domain, rest sourced from reference TRBV7-2 and TRBJ2-3, is GAGVSQSPSNKVTEKGKDVELRCDPISGHTALYWYRQSLGQGLEFLIYFQGNSAPDKSGLPSDRFSAERTGGSVSTLTIQRTQQEDSAVYLCASSYPGSVTDTQYFGPGTRLTVL.

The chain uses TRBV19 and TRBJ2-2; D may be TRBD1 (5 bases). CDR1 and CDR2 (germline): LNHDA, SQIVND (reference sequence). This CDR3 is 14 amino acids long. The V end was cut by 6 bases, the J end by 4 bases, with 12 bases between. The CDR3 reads CASRTTDITGELFF. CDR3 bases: TGTGCCAGTAGGACCACGGACATCACCGGGGAGCTGTTTTTT.

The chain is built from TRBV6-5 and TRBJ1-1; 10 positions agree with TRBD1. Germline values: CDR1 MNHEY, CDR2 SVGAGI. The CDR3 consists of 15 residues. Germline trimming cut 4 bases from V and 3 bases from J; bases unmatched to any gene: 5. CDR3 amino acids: CASSSLTGGDTEAFF. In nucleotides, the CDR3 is TGTGCCAGCAGTTCCCTGACAGGGGGCGACACTGAAGCTTTCTTT.

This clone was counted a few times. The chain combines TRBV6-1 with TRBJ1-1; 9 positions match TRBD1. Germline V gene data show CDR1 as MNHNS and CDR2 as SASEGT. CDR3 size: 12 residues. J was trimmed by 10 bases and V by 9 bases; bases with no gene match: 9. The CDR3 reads CASSTGGIGAFF. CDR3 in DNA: TGTGCCAGTAGTACAGGGGGCATCGGAGCTTTCTTT.

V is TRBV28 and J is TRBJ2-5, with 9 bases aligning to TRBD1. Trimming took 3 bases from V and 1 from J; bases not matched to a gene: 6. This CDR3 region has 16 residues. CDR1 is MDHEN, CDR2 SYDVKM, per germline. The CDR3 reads CASSFPGQGIQETQYF. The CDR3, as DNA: TGTGCCAGCAGTTTTCCTGGACAGGGGATCCAAGAGACCCAGTACTTC.

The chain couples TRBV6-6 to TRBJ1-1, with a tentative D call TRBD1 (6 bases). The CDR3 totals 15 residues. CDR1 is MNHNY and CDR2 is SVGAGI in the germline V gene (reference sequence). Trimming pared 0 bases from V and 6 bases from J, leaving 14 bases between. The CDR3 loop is CASSYSRQGSAEAFF. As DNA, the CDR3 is TGTGCCAGCAGTTACTCGAGGCAGGGGTCGGCTGAAGCTTTCTTT.

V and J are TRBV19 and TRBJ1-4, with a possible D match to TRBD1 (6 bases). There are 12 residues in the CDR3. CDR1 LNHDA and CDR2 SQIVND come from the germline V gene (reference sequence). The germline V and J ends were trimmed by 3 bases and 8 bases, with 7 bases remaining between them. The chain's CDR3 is CASSIRGEKLFF. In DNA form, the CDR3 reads TGTGCCAGTAGTATCAGGGGAGAAAAACTGTTTTTT.

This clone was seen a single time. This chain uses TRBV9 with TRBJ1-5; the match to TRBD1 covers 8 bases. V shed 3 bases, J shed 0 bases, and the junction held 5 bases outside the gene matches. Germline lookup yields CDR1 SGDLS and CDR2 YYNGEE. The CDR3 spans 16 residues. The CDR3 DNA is TGTGCCAGCAGCGCGGGACAGGAATTTAGCAATCAGCCCCAGCATTTT. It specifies CASSAGQEFSNQPQHF.

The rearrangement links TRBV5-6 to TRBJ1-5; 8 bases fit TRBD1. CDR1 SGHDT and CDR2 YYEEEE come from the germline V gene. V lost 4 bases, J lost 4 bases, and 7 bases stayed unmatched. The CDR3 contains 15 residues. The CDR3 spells CASSLRTGSNQPQHF. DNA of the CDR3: TGTGCCAGCAGCCTTAGGACAGGGAGTAATCAGCCCCAGCATTTT.

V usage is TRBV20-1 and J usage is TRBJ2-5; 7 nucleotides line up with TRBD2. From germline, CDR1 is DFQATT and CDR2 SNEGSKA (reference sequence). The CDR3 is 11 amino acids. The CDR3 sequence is CQPGGQETQYF. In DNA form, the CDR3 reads TGCCAGCCGGGGGGCCAAGAGACCCAGTACTTC.

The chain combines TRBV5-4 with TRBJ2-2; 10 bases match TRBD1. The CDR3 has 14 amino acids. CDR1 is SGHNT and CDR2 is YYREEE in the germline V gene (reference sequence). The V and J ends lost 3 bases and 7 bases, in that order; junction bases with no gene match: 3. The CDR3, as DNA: TGTGCCAGCAGCTCGGGACAGGGGAACGGGGAGCTGTTTTTT. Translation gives CASSSGQGNGELFF.

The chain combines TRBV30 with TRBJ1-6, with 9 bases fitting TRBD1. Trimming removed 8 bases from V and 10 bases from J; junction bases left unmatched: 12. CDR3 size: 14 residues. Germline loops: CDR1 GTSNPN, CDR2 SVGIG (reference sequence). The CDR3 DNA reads TGTGCCATCAGTGGGACAGGGAACGTATCACCCCTCCACTTT. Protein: CAISGTGNVSPLHF.

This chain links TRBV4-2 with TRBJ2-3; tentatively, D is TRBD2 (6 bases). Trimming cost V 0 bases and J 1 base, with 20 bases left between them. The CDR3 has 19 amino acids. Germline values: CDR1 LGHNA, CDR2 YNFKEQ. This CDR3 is CASSQDSVGSGGGTDTQYF. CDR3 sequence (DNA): TGTGCCAGCAGCCAAGATTCCGTTGGGAGCGGAGGGGGCACAGATACGCAGTATTTT.

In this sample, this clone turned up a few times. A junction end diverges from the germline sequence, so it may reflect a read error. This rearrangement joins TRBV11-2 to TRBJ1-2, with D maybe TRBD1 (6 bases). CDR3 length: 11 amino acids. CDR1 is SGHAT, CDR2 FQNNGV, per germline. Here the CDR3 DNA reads TGTGCCAGCAGCACAGGGCCCGCGCAGGCCTTC. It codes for CASSTGPAQAF.

CDR3: CASSLGAANYGYTF. The CDR3 nucleotides are TGTGCCAGCAGTTTAGGGGCGGCTAACTATGGCTACACCTTC. The gene calls are TRBV28 and TRBJ1-2; maybe TRBD1 (5 bases). The CDR3 contains 14 residues. CDR1 and CDR2 from the germline V gene are MDHEN and SYDVKM. V was trimmed by 2 bases and J by 0 bases, leaving 7 bases between them.

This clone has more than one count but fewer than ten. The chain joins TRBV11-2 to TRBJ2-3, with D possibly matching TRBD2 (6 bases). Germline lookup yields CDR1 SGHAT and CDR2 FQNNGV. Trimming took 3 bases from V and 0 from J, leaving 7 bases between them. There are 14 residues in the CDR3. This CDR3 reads CASSFGGSTDTQYF. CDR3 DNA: TGTGCCAGCAGCTTTGGAGGGAGCACAGATACGCAGTATTTT.

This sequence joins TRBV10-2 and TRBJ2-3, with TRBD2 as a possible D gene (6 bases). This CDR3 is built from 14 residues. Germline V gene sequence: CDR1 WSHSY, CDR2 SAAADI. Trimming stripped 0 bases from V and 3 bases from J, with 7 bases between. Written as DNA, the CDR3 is TGCGCCAGCAGTGAGTCGCTAGCGACAGATACGCAGTATTTT. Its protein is CASSESLATDTQYF.

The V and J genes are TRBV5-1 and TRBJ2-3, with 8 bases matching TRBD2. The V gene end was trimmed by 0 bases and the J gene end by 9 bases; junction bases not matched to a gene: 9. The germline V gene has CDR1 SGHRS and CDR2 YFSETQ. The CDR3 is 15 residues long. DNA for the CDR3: TGCGCCAGCAGCTTGGTTTGGGGGGCGGGAGGCACGCAGTATTTT. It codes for CASSLVWGAGGTQYF.